These T cell receptor beta chains were read from a single sample in a study of T-cell memory formation after mild COVID-19. TCRdb recomputed calls from the 5' RACE reads with MiXCR, one row per CDR3 protein. The sample yields roughly 350,000 distinct CDR3 sequences, around 21% seen once. The sequenced sample consisted of PBMCs or a T cell subset sorted from them (not recorded which). The receptors were sampled from an adult woman who had mild COVID-19 (a few samples of this study predate the infection). Cell type and time point are not known. The CDR3 runs from the conserved cysteine through the conserved F or W. Each record gives: clone size, V gene, J gene, D gene, CDR3 DNA, CDR3 protein. A D gene is named only where the DNA matches it firmly. Clone size is shown for a subset of rows, as once, few, many or a class of expanded clone.

few,TRBV4-2,TRBJ2-3,.,TGTGCCAGCAGCCAAAGGGGGGCCGGGGATACGCAGTATTTT,CASSQRGAGDTQYF
.,TRBV12-3/TRBV12-4,TRBJ1-2,.,TGTGCCAGCAGTTTCGAGGGGGTGGAATTCTATGGCTACACCTTC,CASSFEGVEFYGYTF
.,TRBV10-3,TRBJ2-5,.,TGTGCCATCAGTGAGTCGTACGGAGGGGGACAAGAGACCCAGTACTTC,CAISESYGGGQETQYF
.,TRBV3-1,TRBJ2-3,TRBD2,TGTGCCAGCAGCCAAGGGTCCCTAGCGGGGGGACTCACAGATACGCAGTATTTT,CASSQGSLAGGLTDTQYF
.,TRBV14,TRBJ2-1,.,TGTGCCAGCAGCCATTCCCGGGACACCCAAGGATACAATGAGCAGTTCTTC,CASSHSRDTQGYNEQFF
.,TRBV5-1,TRBJ1-1,TRBD1,TGCGCCAGCAGCTTACAGGGGGCGCGGTCAACTGAAGCTTTCTTT,CASSLQGARSTEAFF
few,TRBV12-3/TRBV12-4,TRBJ2-5,.,TGTGCCAGCAGTGCTCCGGAAGGTCCAGGGGCAGAGACCCAGTACTTC,CASSAPEGPGAETQYF
few,TRBV5-6,TRBJ2-1,TRBD2,TGTGCCAGCAGCTTGTATAGCGGGGGTACCTACAATGAGCAGTTCTTC,CASSLYSGGTYNEQFF
.,TRBV15,TRBJ1-2,.,TGTGCCACCAGCAGAGGGTTGGCAGTGGGACCGGGGGGAGGCTACACCTTC,CATSRGLAVGPGGGYTF
.,TRBV11-2,TRBJ2-5,.,TGTGCCAGCAGCTTAGTTACGGAAACCCAAGAGACCCAGTACTTC,CASSLVTETQETQYF
.,TRBV4-1,TRBJ2-1,TRBD2,TGCGCCAGCAGCCAAGGATTAGCGGGGGGGTACAATGAGCAGTTCTTC,CASSQGLAGGYNEQFF
many,TRBV11-1,TRBJ1-1,.,TGTGCCAGCAGCGCCCAAACTGAAGCTTTCTTT,CASSAQTEAFF
many,TRBV12-3/TRBV12-4,TRBJ2-3,TRBD2,TGTGCCAGCAGTTCCAGGATGACTAGCGGGACTAGCACAGATACGCAGTATTTT,CASSSRMTSGTSTDTQYF
.,TRBV5-5,TRBJ2-3,TRBD1,TGTGCCAGCAGGACTACCCAGACAGGGCCAGATACGCAGTATTTT,CASRTTQTGPDTQYF
few,TRBV12-3/TRBV12-4,TRBJ2-6,TRBD2,TGTGCCAGCGGCACCTCGGGAGGTGCCAACGTCCTGACTTTC,CASGTSGGANVLTF
few,TRBV19,TRBJ2-2,.,TGTGCCAGTACCCCCGAAGGCCCAAACACCGGGGAGCTGTTTTTT,CASTPEGPNTGELFF
few,TRBV7-9,TRBJ2-7,.,TGTGCCAGCTCCCCGCGGAGCGGCGGCTACGAGCAGTACTTC,CASSPRSGGYEQYF
few,TRBV20-1,TRBJ1-1,.,TGCAGTGCTAGAGACGGGAGAGGACTTGAAGCTTTCTTT,CSARDGRGLEAFF
.,TRBV7-2,TRBJ2-3,.,TGTGCCAGCAGCTTAGCCGAGACCCCAAGGACAGATACGCAGTATTTT,CASSLAETPRTDTQYF
.,TRBV7-2,TRBJ1-1,TRBD1,TGTGCCAGCAGCCGAGGACAGGGGGTTGAAGCTTTCTTT,CASSRGQGVEAFF
few,TRBV6-6,TRBJ1-5,.,TGTGCCAGCACTGGGAGGGTGAGCAATCAGCCCCAGCATTTT,CASTGRVSNQPQHF
few,TRBV12-3/TRBV12-4,TRBJ2-2,.,TGTGCCAGCAGTTTAGCTGTGGCCGGGGAGCTGTTTTTT,CASSLAVAGELFF
many,TRBV7-9,TRBJ1-4,.,TGTGCCAGCAGCTTACCAGGGGCAACTAATGAAAAACTGTTTTTT,CASSLPGATNEKLFF
.,TRBV12-3/TRBV12-4,TRBJ2-7,TRBD2,TGTGCCAGCAGTGCCCTAGCGGCGACCTACGAGCAGTACTTC,CASSALAATYEQYF